The 30 T cell receptor beta chains presented below share a single source sample, sequenced in a study of low-dose radiotherapy and immunotherapy resistance in tumors. Time point defined: after trial treatment. Treatment here: LDRT plus nivolumab, ipilimumab, low-dose cyclophosphamide and aspirin (RACIN trial). cDNA synthesis used a TRAV/TRBV-specific primer set for both chains. Using a constant-region primer together with a V-primer adapter, TCRs were subjected to 20 to 25 PCR cycles of amplification. Each CDR3 protein is one row after TCRdb ran MiXCR on the reads. The sample consists of around 60,000 distinct CDR3 sequences, 23% of them appearing once. Sequenced material: PBMCs, taken after low-dose radiotherapy plus immunotherapy. These receptors all stem from a male donor with prostate cancer.

The rearrangement uses TRBV2 and TRBJ2-1; TRBD2 agrees at 9 bases. Per the germline V gene, CDR1 is SNHLY and CDR2 is FYNNEI. CDR3 length equals 14 residues. Trimming removed 7 bases from V and 7 bases from J; junction bases left unmatched: 8. CDR3 coding DNA: TGTGCCAGCATCTTGCTAGCGGGATCAAATGAGCAGTTCTTC. Translating it yields CASILLAGSNEQFF. The entire variable domain, with the rest obtained from reference TRBV2 and TRBJ2-1, is as follows: EPEVTQTPSHQVTQMGQEVILRCVPISNHLYFYWYRQILGQKVEFLVSFYNNEISEKSEIFDDQFSVERPDGSNFTLKIRSTKLEDSAMYFCASILLAGSNEQFFGPGTRLTVL.

This clonotype has a count of ten or more. The chain joins TRBV15 to TRBJ1-5, with 9 positions matching TRBD1. The germline V gene encodes CDR1 LNHNV and CDR2 YYDKDF (reference sequence). There are 14 residues in the CDR3. V shed 8 bases, J shed 2 bases, and the junction held 4 bases outside the gene matches. The CDR3 is CATRGQGGNQPQHF. The CDR3 DNA sequence: TGTGCCACCCGGGGACAGGGTGGCAATCAGCCCCAGCATTTT.

This clonotype was picked up many times. The rearrangement links TRBV5-4 to TRBJ1-1; D uncertain. Trimming left V 5 bases short and J 4 bases short, with 12 bases between. The CDR3 is 13 residues long. The germline V gene has CDR1 SGHNT and CDR2 YYREEE (reference sequence). This CDR3 reads CASSHAGGTEAFF. The CDR3 DNA reads TGTGCCAGCAGTCACGCAGGTGGCACTGAAGCTTTCTTT. The entire variable domain, with the rest obtained from reference TRBV5-4 and TRBJ1-1, is as follows: ETGVTQSPTHLIKTRGQQVTLRCSSQSGHNTVSWYQQALGQGPQFIFQYYREEENGRGNFPPRFSGLQFPNYSSELNVNALELDDSALYLCASSHAGGTEAFFGQGTRLTVV.

This clonotype has at least ten counts. V and J are TRBV6-2 or TRBV6-3 and TRBJ1-1, with D possibly matching TRBD1 (5 bases). The V gene lost 5 bases and the J gene lost 0 bases, with 10 bases spanning the gap. The CDR3 extends over 14 amino acids. Germline assignment: CDR1 MNHEY and CDR2 SVGEGT. The CDR3 coding sequence is TGTGCCAGCAGTCGAGACAGAATGAACACTGAAGCTTTCTTT. Amino acid sequence: CASSRDRMNTEAFF.

Many counts were recorded for this clonotype. The V gene is TRBV12-3 or TRBV12-4, the J gene TRBJ2-5; 11 positions match TRBD2. The CDR3 runs 14 residues. J gave up 5 bases and V 6 bases, and 5 bases lay outside the gene matches. This CDR3 reads CASSLTSGGETQYF. The CDR3 DNA reads TGTGCCAGCAGCCTTACTAGCGGGGGTGAGACCCAGTACTTC.

This clonotype was seen many times. The chain combines TRBV5-1 with TRBJ2-1; D possibly corresponds to TRBD1 (6 bases). The CDR3 sequence is 15 residues long. Germline loops: CDR1 SGHRS, CDR2 YFSETQ. V was cut by 3 bases and J by 3 bases, with 13 bases left in between. In DNA, the CDR3 is TGCGCCAGCAGCTCGGACGGGACAAGCTACAATGAGCAGTTCTTC. Residues: CASSSDGTSYNEQFF. The full variable domain, rest sourced from reference TRBV5-1 and TRBJ2-1, is KAGVTQTPRYLIKTRGQQVTLSCSPISGHRSVSWYQQTPGQGLQFLFEYFSETQRNKGNFPGRFSGRQFSNSRSEMNVSTLELGDSALYLCASSSDGTSYNEQFFGPGTRLTVL.

At least ten counts were recorded for this clonotype. This chain links TRBV2 with TRBJ2-1, with 8 positions matching TRBD1. CDR1 is SNHLY and CDR2 is FYNNEI in the germline V gene. This CDR3 has 12 amino acids. V shed 6 bases, J shed 9 bases, and the junction held 4 bases outside the gene matches. The CDR3 is CASSEDRAEQFF. The CDR3 DNA is TGTGCCAGCAGCGAGGACAGGGCTGAGCAGTTCTTC.

The table lists this clonotype with many counts. The chain is built from TRBV6-5 and TRBJ2-1; TRBD2 aligns across 15 bases. The CDR3 spans 16 residues. Germline V gives CDR1 MNHEY, CDR2 SVGAGI. Germline trimming cut 0 bases from V and 9 bases from J; bases unmatched to any gene: 3. CDR3 DNA: TGTGCCAGCAGTTACTCGGGACTAGCGGGGGGTATTGAGCAGTTCTTC. Translating it yields CASSYSGLAGGIEQFF.

This chain uses TRBV6-2 or TRBV6-3 with TRBJ1-2; D remains unclear. This CDR3 is built from 13 residues. Per the germline V gene, CDR1 is MNHEY and CDR2 is SVGEGT. V lost 5 bases and J lost 1, with 8 bases in between. CDR3 residues: CASSEGGNYGYTF. The CDR3 DNA reads as TGTGCCAGCAGTGAAGGAGGTAACTATGGCTACACCTTC.

The rearrangement joins TRBV5-1 to TRBJ2-1; 8 positions agree with TRBD1. The length of the CDR3 is 16 residues. V lost 4 bases, J lost 4 bases, and 10 bases stayed unmatched. Germline loops: CDR1 SGHRS, CDR2 YFSETQ. CDR3 sequence: CASSGTGLKTYNEQFF. CDR3 DNA sequence: TGCGCCAGCAGCGGGACAGGACTGAAAACTTACAATGAGCAGTTCTTC.

This clonotype was detected many times. J is TRBJ2-3 and V is TRBV12-3 or TRBV12-4; no firm D call. Deletions cut 3 bases from V and 3 bases from J, with 7 bases between. The CDR3 runs 13 residues. Here the CDR3 reads CASSLMGTDTQYF. For the CDR3, the DNA is TGTGCCAGCAGTTTGATGGGGACAGATACGCAGTATTTT.

This clonotype appeared a few times. This chain links TRBV28 with TRBJ2-4; TRBD1 or TRBD2 may be the D gene (6 bases each). The CDR3 length is 15 residues. V was trimmed by 7 bases and J by 7 bases, leaving 20 bases between them. The germline V gene encodes CDR1 MDHEN and CDR2 SYDVKM. CDR3 protein: CASTIEGGRRNIQYF. The CDR3, as DNA: TGTGCCAGCACCATCGAGGGGGGCCGACGCAACATTCAGTACTTC.

At least ten counts were recorded for this clonotype. J is TRBJ1-6 and V is TRBV28; D unresolved. Deletions cut 6 bases from V and 16 bases from J, with 10 bases between. In germline, CDR1 is MDHEN, CDR2 SYDVKM. The CDR3 has 10 amino acids. The CDR3 coding sequence is TGTGCCAGCAGCTCAGCGTCACTCCACTTT. Amino acid sequence: CASSSASLHF.

This clonotype occurred a few times. One base separates it from a far larger clone, so it is likely a read error. The CDR3 region is CARSRGIAGYNEQYF. In DNA form, the CDR3 reads TGTGCCAGAAGCCGCGGAATAGCGGGATACAATGAGCAGTACTTC. The chain couples TRBV5-3 to TRBJ2-7; 8 nucleotides match TRBD2. TRBV5-3 is annotated as an ORF whose role is uncertain. V lost 4 bases to trimming and J lost 7 bases; unmatched junction nucleotides: 13. This CDR3 is built from 15 residues.

As concerns this clonotype: This is likely an artifact of a read error, given a far larger clone one base away. V is TRBV12-3 or TRBV12-4 and J is TRBJ2-7; D uncertain. Deletions cut 6 bases from V and 2 bases from J, with 20 bases between. The CDR3 has 16 amino acids. CDR3 DNA: TGTGCCAGCAGCCCTTTAAACTCTTACGTACCCTACGAGCAGTACTTC. It specifies CASSPLNSYVPYEQYF.

This clonotype was observed at least ten times. The chain has TRBV6-2 or TRBV6-3 and TRBJ2-5, with a weak D call TRBD1 (5 bases). Germline CDR1 and CDR2: MNHEY and SVGEGT. This CDR3 has 11 amino acids. With 8 bases removed from V and 2 bases from J, the gap between germline ends came to 6 bases. CDR3 nucleotide sequence: TGTGCCAGCGGACAACAAGAGACCCAGTACTTC. Translated, it gives CASGQQETQYF.

In its sample, this clonotype was seen many times. The J gene is TRBJ2-1, the V gene TRBV20-1; D uncertain. CDR3 length: 11 amino acids. The germline V gene has CDR1 DFQATT and CDR2 SNEGSKA (reference sequence). With 2 bases removed from V and 5 bases from J, the gap between germline ends came to 4 bases. The CDR3 loop reads CSARTDNEQFF. The CDR3 coding sequence is TGCAGTGCTAGAACGGACAATGAGCAGTTCTTC.

This clonotype was picked up many times. This rearrangement joins TRBV5-6 to TRBJ2-7; D remains ambiguous. V lost 0 bases to trimming and J lost 6 bases, with 19 bases between them. Germline V gives CDR1 SGHDT, CDR2 YYEEEE. The CDR3 is made up of 16 amino acids. The CDR3 here is CASSLVGLAGFGEQYF. Here the CDR3 DNA reads TGTGCCAGCAGCTTGGTCGGTCTGGCTGGGTTCGGCGAGCAGTACTTC.

A word on this clonotype: The DNA is omitted, as the CDR3 cannot be located on it reliably, and the CDR3 follows TCRdb's listing. The CDR3 sequence: CASSPRGTVSNTGELFFF. The chain is built from TRBV18 and TRBJ2-2; the table's TRBD1 call for D was not verified on the DNA. Germline V CDR1 and CDR2: KGHSH, LQKENI. The CDR3 has 18 amino acids, counting both end residues.

The sample holds many counts of this clonotype. This chain connects TRBV7-2 to TRBJ1-2; 7 positions agree with TRBD1. There are 14 residues in the CDR3. The germline CDR1 and CDR2 sequences are SGHTA and FQGNSA. Trimming at V came to 3 bases and at J to 8 bases, leaving 9 bases not matched to a gene. CDR3 loop: CASSFVTGAVGYTF. As DNA, the CDR3 is TGTGCCAGCAGCTTCGTAACAGGGGCGGTAGGCTACACCTTC.

This clonotype has only one observation. The CDR3 is CASSASGLDGYTF. CDR3 sequence (DNA): TGCGCCAGCAGCGCCTCCGGATTGGATGGCTACACCTTC. This chain joins TRBV5-1 and TRBJ1-2, with no clear D. The CDR3 extends over 13 amino acids. The germline V and J ends were trimmed by 4 bases and 6 bases, with 13 bases remaining between them. The germline V gene has CDR1 SGHRS and CDR2 YFSETQ.

Many counts were recorded for this clonotype. The rearrangement joins TRBV7-9 to TRBJ1-2; 8 positions match TRBD1. CDR1 is SEHNR, CDR2 FQNEAQ, per germline (reference sequence). V lost 5 bases, J lost 6 bases, and 8 bases stayed unmatched. The CDR3 has 14 residues. DNA of the CDR3: TGTGCCAGCAGCCCCCGACAGGGGTTCGATGGCTACACCTTC. Translation gives CASSPRQGFDGYTF.

This clonotype came up many times. The V call is TRBV29-1, the J call TRBJ2-4; 7 positions agree with TRBD1. In germline, CDR1 is SQVTM, CDR2 ANQGSEA. CDR3 size: 14 residues. V lost 6 bases, J lost 3 bases, and 8 bases stayed unmatched. CDR3 protein: CSVRQGLYKNIQYF. DNA for the CDR3: TGCAGCGTCCGACAGGGTTTATACAAAAACATTCAGTACTTC.

The genes are TRBV27 and TRBJ2-3; D is possibly TRBD1 (6 bases). V was shortened by 8 bases and J by 1 base, with 13 bases between the two germline ends. Germline loops: CDR1 MNHEY, CDR2 SMNVEV (reference sequence). The CDR3 loop spans 14 amino acids. CDR3 bases: TGTGCCAGCTTTGACAGGACGGGCACAGATACGCAGTATTTT. Translating gives CASFDRTGTDTQYF.

This chain uses TRBV18 with TRBJ1-1, with a weak D call TRBD1 (6 bases). Trimming took off 3 bases at V and 2 bases at J, with 10 bases between the two ends. This CDR3 spans 14 amino acids. Germline-derived CDR1 and CDR2 are KGHSH and LQKENI. CDR3 residues: CASSPQTGNTEAFF. The CDR3 nucleotides are TGTGCCAGCTCACCCCAGACAGGTAACACTGAAGCTTTCTTT.

The sample holds many counts of this clonotype. The chain uses TRBV7-8 and TRBJ1-6; no clear D. This CDR3 comprises 15 residues. V lost 1 base, J lost 9 bases, and 13 bases lay in between. CDR1 is SGHVS, CDR2 FQNEAQ, per germline. CDR3: CASSLGQNRGSPLHF. CDR3 sequence (DNA): TGTGCCAGCAGCTTAGGCCAGAATAGAGGTTCACCCCTCCACTTT.

This clonotype was detected ten times or more. The rearrangement links TRBV28 to TRBJ2-7, with 13 bases aligning to TRBD2. Germline-derived CDR1 and CDR2 are MDHEN and SYDVKM. This CDR3 has 14 amino acids. The ends lost 6 bases at V and 3 bases at J; junction bases unmatched: 2. The CDR3 sequence: CASRGLAGIYEQYF. CDR3 bases: TGTGCCAGCAGGGGACTAGCGGGGATCTACGAGCAGTACTTC. Based on the CDR3 plus reference TRBV28 and TRBJ2-7, the full variable domain is DVKVTQSSRYLVKRTGEKVFLECVQDMDHENMFWYRQDPGLGLRLIYFSYDVKMKEKGDIPEGYSVSREKKERFSLILESASTNQTSMYLCASRGLAGIYEQYFGPGTRLTVT.

This clonotype occurred many times. This rearrangement joins TRBV15 to TRBJ2-2, with D perhaps TRBD1 (6 bases). The V end was cut by 5 bases, the J end by 1 base, with 8 bases between. CDR1 is LNHNV, CDR2 YYDKDF, per germline (reference sequence). CDR3 length: 14 residues. Here the CDR3 reads CATSRGGNTGELFF. Here the CDR3 DNA reads TGTGCCACCAGCCGAGGGGGGAACACCGGGGAGCTGTTTTTT.

Many counts were recorded for this clonotype. The chain uses TRBV28 and TRBJ2-1; D is unresolved. Germline CDR1 is MDHEN and CDR2 is SYDVKM. The CDR3 runs to 11 residues. V was trimmed by 1 base and J by 10 bases, leaving 5 bases between them. The CDR3 nucleotides read TGTGCCAGCAGTTTATTTCACGAGCAGTTCTTC. Its translation is CASSLFHEQFF.

The V call is TRBV28, the J call TRBJ1-2; a possible D gene is TRBD1 (5 bases). This CDR3 contains 12 residues. The V end lost 6 bases, the J end lost 7 bases, and 12 bases lay between the germline ends. Germline CDR1 MDHEN, CDR2 SYDVKM. The CDR3 coding sequence is TGTGCCAGCAGCTCAGGGTCGGGTGGCTACACCTTC. Its protein is CASSSGSGGYTF.